The 10 T cell receptor beta chains given below trace back to one sample, sequenced in a study of shared clonotypes between healthy human individuals. Clones were read by immunoSEQ multiplex PCR, and TCRdb kept only the in-frame ones, dropping some. The sample shows approximately 350,000 clones, about 97% of them seen only once. Input material: memory CD8+ T cells sorted from blood. Regarding subset: CD45RO+ cells pooled with CCR7-negative TemRA cells. These receptors all stem from a man aged 30-40 years in good health.

Only one count was recorded for this clone. The V and J genes are TRBV7-9 and TRBJ1-2; a weak D match, TRBD1 (5 bases). Trimming shortened V by 5 bases and J by 2 bases, and 9 bases separated the two germline ends. The length of the CDR3 is 13 residues. Germline V gene data show CDR1 as SEHNR and CDR2 as FQNEAQ (reference sequence). This CDR3 is CASSPRQNYGYTF. DNA of the CDR3: TGTGCCAGCAGCCCCCGACAGAACTATGGCTACACCTTC.

This chain joins TRBV5-8 and TRBJ2-1, with 7 positions matching TRBD1. Germline CDR1 SGHTS, CDR2 YDEGEE. The CDR3 runs 18 residues. The V segment lost 3 bases and the J segment 0 bases; nucleotides outside the gene matches: 12. The CDR3 sequence is CASSSPRPTGSSYNEQFF. The CDR3 DNA reads TGTGCCAGCAGCTCCCCCCGCCCGACAGGGAGCTCCTACAATGAGCAGTTCTTC.

The chain employs TRBV27 and TRBJ1-5, with D possibly being TRBD1 (6 bases). Trimming stripped 5 bases from V and 1 base from J, with 9 bases between. This CDR3 spans 14 amino acids. Germline V gene data show CDR1 as MNHEY and CDR2 as SMNVEV (reference sequence). The DNA for the CDR3 is TGTGCCAGCAGTCCCGGGGGCAGCAATCAGCCCCAGCATTTT. Its translation: CASSPGGSNQPQHF.

The chain is built from TRBV5-1 and TRBJ1-2; 7 bases agree with TRBD1. J was trimmed by 4 bases and V by 4 bases; bases with no gene match: 7. The germline CDR1 and CDR2 sequences are SGHRS and YFSETQ. The CDR3 is made up of 14 amino acids. DNA for the CDR3: TGCGCCAGCAGCGGAATGACAGGGTCCTATGGCTACACCTTC. Translation gives CASSGMTGSYGYTF.

The chain couples TRBV7-3 to TRBJ1-2, with D possibly TRBD1 on 5 matching bases. Germline V gene lookup returns CDR1 SGHTA and CDR2 FQGTGA. V was clipped by 5 bases and J by 4 bases, with 14 bases between them. This CDR3 is 14 amino acids long. This CDR3 is CASSQTGHGYGYTF. DNA of the CDR3: TGTGCCAGCAGCCAAACAGGACACGGCTATGGCTACACCTTC.

This chain links TRBV25-1 with TRBJ2-1; 9 nucleotides align to TRBD1. With V trimmed by 9 bases and J by 7 bases, 10 bases remained unmatched. Germline CDR1 is MGHDK and CDR2 is SYGVNS. This CDR3 is 14 amino acids long. DNA of the CDR3: TGTGCCAGTTCCGGGACAGGGAGGTTTAATGAGCAGTTCTTC. As protein: CASSGTGRFNEQFF.

The gene calls are TRBV6-1 and TRBJ1-2, with TRBD1 identical over 7 bases. The CDR3 contains 14 residues. Unmatched junction bases numbered 6, after V lost 5 bases and J lost 3 bases. Germline V gene sequence: CDR1 MNHNS, CDR2 SASEGT. The CDR3 protein is CASSRDRADYGYTF. Written as DNA, the CDR3 is TGTGCCAGCAGTCGCGACAGGGCTGACTATGGCTACACCTTC.

This rearrangement joins TRBV11-2 to TRBJ2-1; 8 positions match TRBD2. Germline CDR1 and CDR2: SGHAT and FQNNGV. CDR3 length: 15 residues. The J segment lost 7 bases and the V segment lost 2 bases, leaving 7 bases of the junction unmatched. CDR3 nucleotide sequence: TGTGCCAGCAGCTTATACGATAGCGGGATGAATGAGCAGTTCTTC. Encoded protein: CASSLYDSGMNEQFF.

The V and J genes are TRBV27 and TRBJ2-7; maybe TRBD2 (6 bases). V lost 10 bases and J lost 4, with 14 bases in between. The CDR3 is 12 amino acids. The germline V gene has CDR1 MNHEY and CDR2 SMNVEV (reference sequence). For the CDR3, the DNA is TGTGCCAACCCCGCGGGGCCGTACGAGCAGTACTTC. It yields the protein CANPAGPYEQYF.

The chain uses TRBV5-1 and TRBJ2-1, with 7 bases fitting TRBD2. CDR1 is SGHRS and CDR2 is YFSETQ in the germline V gene. The junction had 14 bases not matched to a gene; V was cut back by 2 bases and J by 6 bases. The length of the CDR3 is 17 residues. Here the CDR3 DNA reads TGCGCCAGCAGCTTACGGGGGAGGGAGACGCCTGGCAATGAGCAGTTCTTC. As protein: CASSLRGRETPGNEQFF. The variable domain in full, with the rest retrieved from reference TRBV5-1 and TRBJ2-1, is KAGVTQTPRYLIKTRGQQVTLSCSPISGHRSVSWYQQTPGQGLQFLFEYFSETQRNKGNFPGRFSGRQFSNSRSEMNVSTLELGDSALYLCASSLRGRETPGNEQFFGPGTRLTVL.